These 8 T cell receptor beta chains were all obtained from the same sample, sequenced in a study of blood T cells in healthy people across ages. With a J-beta primer mix and a sample-barcoded 5' primer, a second PCR ran 7 to 11 cycles. TCRdb ran MiXCR on the 5' RACE reads and lists one entry per CDR3 protein. The table lists roughly 680,000 distinct CDR3 sequences, 20% to 25% of them singletons. The sequencing sample was made of blood. The receptors stem from a man between 65 and 85 years old in good health.

This clonotype was detected only a few times. The chain carries TRBV6-4 and TRBJ2-5; 9 positions agree with TRBD2. J was trimmed by 4 bases and V by 5 bases; bases with no gene match: 8. Germline V CDR1 and CDR2: MRHNA, SNTAGT. There are 15 residues in the CDR3. The CDR3 sequence: CASSQIAGEGETQYF. CDR3 nucleotide sequence: TGTGCCAGCAGTCAAATAGCGGGAGAGGGAGAGACCCAGTACTTC.

This rearrangement joins TRBV24-1 to TRBJ2-1; 7 bases fit TRBD1. Germline V gene data show CDR1 as KGHDR and CDR2 as SFDVKD. The CDR3 runs to 15 residues. The V and J ends lost 4 bases and 6 bases, in that order; junction bases with no gene match: 8. The CDR3 bases are TGTGCCACCAGTGAGGGACAGATACCATTCAATGAGCAGTTCTTC. This encodes CATSEGQIPFNEQFF.

This clonotype was observed at least ten times. This chain links TRBV28 with TRBJ2-4; D may match TRBD1 or TRBD2 (5 bases each). Trimming shortened V by 7 bases and J by 8 bases, and 15 bases separated the two germline ends. Germline loops: CDR1 MDHEN, CDR2 SYDVKM. CDR3 size: 13 residues. CDR3: CASKPGPRDIQYF. The CDR3 DNA follows: TGTGCCAGCAAACCGGGACCAAGAGACATTCAGTACTTC.

The chain is built from TRBV10-3 and TRBJ1-3; 7 bases are a match to TRBD1. V lost 7 bases to trimming and J lost 0 bases; unmatched junction nucleotides: 3. CDR1 and CDR2 (germline): ENHRY, SYGVKD. The CDR3 is 14 residues long. DNA of the CDR3: TGTGCCATCAAAGGGGGCACCTCTGGAAACACCATATATTTT. It encodes CAIKGGTSGNTIYF.

Only a few counts were recorded for this clonotype. The J gene is TRBJ2-5, the V gene TRBV11-2, with 9 bases aligning to TRBD2. This CDR3 is built from 16 residues. Germline V gene data show CDR1 as SGHAT and CDR2 as FQNNGV. Trimming removed 5 bases from V and 2 bases from J; junction bases left unmatched: 9. CDR3 sequence reads: CASSPGVAGVQETQYF. CDR3 bases: TGTGCCAGCAGCCCCGGGGTAGCGGGGGTTCAAGAGACCCAGTACTTC.

This clonotype showed up just a few times. This sequence joins TRBV15 and TRBJ2-1; 10 nucleotides line up with TRBD2. Unmatched junction bases numbered 9, after V lost 0 bases and J lost 7 bases. The CDR3 has 17 amino acids. The V gene's germline CDR1 is LNHNV and CDR2 YYDKDF (reference sequence). The CDR3 DNA follows: TGTGCCACCAGCAGAGAAAGTAAGCGGGAGGGCGGGAATGAGCAGTTCTTC. Its protein product is CATSRESKREGGNEQFF.

The J gene is TRBJ2-7, the V gene TRBV7-9, with D possibly matching TRBD2 (5 bases). Trimming took 0 bases from V and 5 from J, leaving 11 bases between them. Germline V gene data show CDR1 as SEHNR and CDR2 as FQNEAQ (reference sequence). The CDR3 totals 14 residues. The CDR3 sequence is CASSLAHGGDEQYF. The CDR3 coding sequence is TGTGCCAGCAGCTTAGCGCACGGAGGTGACGAGCAGTACTTC.

The chain has TRBV7-9 and TRBJ2-3; 7 nucleotides agree with TRBD1. The CDR3 is 14 residues long. From germline, CDR1 is SEHNR and CDR2 FQNEAQ (reference sequence). With V trimmed by 3 bases and J by 4 bases, 4 bases remained unmatched. CDR3 protein: CASSFGGQADTQYF. The CDR3 DNA is TGTGCCAGCAGCTTTGGTGGACAGGCAGATACGCAGTATTTT.